This entry lists 8 T cell receptor beta chains sequenced from one sample in a study of cytomegalovirus exposure and HLA in healthy donors. Libraries were prepared by immunoSEQ multiplex PCR; TCRdb keeps only in-frame clonotypes and omits some of them. This table holds 76,000 or so clones, about 94% found once. Source material: PBMCs. These receptors were taken from a woman younger than 35 in good health and CMV-seronegative.

The chain is built from TRBV6-1 and TRBJ2-1; tentative D call: TRBD1 (7 bases). Per the germline V gene, CDR1 is MNHNS and CDR2 is SASEGT. Trimming stripped 2 bases from V and 7 bases from J, with 9 bases between. This CDR3 comprises 13 residues. For the CDR3, the DNA is TGTGCCAGCAGTGAACAGGGGGGAAATGAGCAGTTCTTC. The encoded protein is CASSEQGGNEQFF.

The CDR3 bases are TGTGCCAGTAGTATAATGGGTCGAGGGAATTCTGCCGAGCAGTACTTC. This sequence encodes CASSIMGRGNSAEQYF. The chain has TRBV19 and TRBJ2-7; TRBD2 is a possible D gene (5 bases). Per the germline V gene, CDR1 is LNHDA and CDR2 is SQIVND (reference sequence). V lost 2 bases and J lost 6, with 20 bases in between. The CDR3 spans 16 residues.

This chain joins TRBV7-2 and TRBJ1-2; weak D call: TRBD1 (5 bases). The V gene's germline CDR1 is SGHTA and CDR2 FQGNSA. Trimming took off 5 bases at V and 3 bases at J, with 19 bases between the two ends. The CDR3 has 16 amino acids. CDR3 DNA: TGTGCCAGCAGCCTCATTGTCGCAGGGTTGGACTATGGCTACACCTTC. Protein product: CASSLIVAGLDYGYTF. The variable domain in full, with the rest retrieved from reference TRBV7-2 and TRBJ1-2, is GAGVSQSPSNKVTEKGKDVELRCDPISGHTALYWYRQSLGQGLEFLIYFQGNSAPDKSGLPSDRFSAERTGGSVSTLTIQRTQQEDSAVYLCASSLIVAGLDYGYTFGSGTRLTVV.

This clone is a singleton in its sample. J is TRBJ2-7 and V is TRBV28; 9 nucleotides agree with TRBD1. The junction had 8 bases not matched to a gene; V was cut back by 5 bases and J by 6 bases. The CDR3 is 14 residues long. CDR1 is MDHEN and CDR2 is SYDVKM in the germline V gene. The CDR3 DNA is TGTGCCAGCAGTCCGGGACAGGGATCGGGCGAGCAGTACTTC. This translates into CASSPGQGSGEQYF.

The rearrangement uses TRBV12-5 and TRBJ2-2, with 12 nucleotides matching TRBD1. Looked up from germline, CDR1 is LGHNT and CDR2 is FRNRAP. Unmatched junction bases numbered 6, after V lost 1 base and J lost 6 bases. This CDR3 contains 17 residues. CDR3 protein: CASGLGRDRGLPGELFF. CDR3 nucleotide sequence: TGTGCTAGTGGTTTGGGCCGGGACAGGGGGCTCCCCGGGGAGCTGTTTTTT. The variable domain in full, completed from reference TRBV12-5 and TRBJ2-2, reads DARVTQTPRHKVTEMGQEVTMRCQPILGHNTVFWYRQTMMQGLELLAYFRNRAPLDDSGMPKDRFSAEMPDATLATLKIQPSEPRDSAVYFCASGLGRDRGLPGELFFGEGSRLTVL.

V and J are TRBV2 and TRBJ2-1; D is unclear. The CDR3 spans 15 residues. Germline loops: CDR1 SNHLY, CDR2 FYNNEI. Between the trimmed V and J ends, which lost 1 base and 4 bases, there was a span of 11 bases. CDR3 DNA: TGTGCCAGCAGTGAAGGGGCCAACCCTTACAATGAGCAGTTCTTC. Its translation: CASSEGANPYNEQFF.

This chain connects TRBV2 to TRBJ2-5; no definite D call. There are 10 residues in the CDR3. CDR1 SNHLY and CDR2 FYNNEI come from the germline V gene. V shed 5 bases and J shed 7 bases, with 5 bases lying between them. The CDR3: CASSIGTQYF. CDR3 DNA sequence: TGTGCCAGCAGTATCGGGACCCAGTACTTC.

The chain recombines TRBV9 with TRBJ1-1; 7 bases line up with TRBD1. CDR3 length: 14 residues. Unmatched junction bases numbered 2, after V lost 2 bases and J lost 1 base. Germline loops: CDR1 SGDLS, CDR2 YYNGEE. CDR3 in DNA: TGTGCCAGCAGCGTCCGGGACAGGAACACTGAAGCTTTCTTT. Translated: CASSVRDRNTEAFF.